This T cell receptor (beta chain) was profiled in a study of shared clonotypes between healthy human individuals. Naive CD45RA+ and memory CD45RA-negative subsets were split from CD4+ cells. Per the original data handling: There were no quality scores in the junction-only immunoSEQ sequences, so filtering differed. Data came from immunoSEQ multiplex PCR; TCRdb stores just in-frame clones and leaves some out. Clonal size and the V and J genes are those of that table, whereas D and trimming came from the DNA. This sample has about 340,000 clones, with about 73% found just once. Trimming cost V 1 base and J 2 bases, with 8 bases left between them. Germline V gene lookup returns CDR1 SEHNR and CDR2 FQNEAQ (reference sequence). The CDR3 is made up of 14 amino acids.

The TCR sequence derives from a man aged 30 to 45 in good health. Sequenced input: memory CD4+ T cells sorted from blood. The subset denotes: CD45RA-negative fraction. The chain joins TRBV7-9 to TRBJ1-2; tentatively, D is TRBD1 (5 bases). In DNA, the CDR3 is TGTGCCAGCAGCTTAGGGTGGGACAACTATGGCTACACCTTC. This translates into CASSLGWDNYGYTF.